Detailed here is one T cell receptor beta chain. The antigen is undetermined. Sequencing used immunoSEQ multiplex PCR; TCRdb keeps in-frame clones, though not all of them. The sample consists of approximately 1.4 million clones, about 98% of them appearing once. The data stem from a study of shared clonotypes between healthy human individuals. For the study at large: Per donor, CD8 memory used one plate, CD8 naive used two, CD4 memory used three and CD4 naive used three.

Whole-study results and caveats: Some clonotypes were shared by all four sorted-subset donors, while others were not shared. The non-shared ones had lower generation probabilities than the shared ones. Naive CD4 clonotype sharing across several donors was approximately 5%.

Germline loops: CDR1 MNHEY, CDR2 SVGAGI. The V gene lost 3 bases and the J gene lost 7 bases, with 18 bases spanning the gap. The CDR3 extends over 15 amino acids. This clonotype originated in a man aged 25-40 years in good health. The source material was naive CD4+ T cells sorted from blood. The subset is: CD45RA+ positively selected. The rearrangement joins TRBV6-5 to TRBJ2-5; possible D gene TRBD1, 5 bases. In DNA, the CDR3 is TGTGCCAGCAGTTATTCCCCGGCCAGGGCGGCGACCCAGTACTTC. Translated: CASSYSPARAATQYF.